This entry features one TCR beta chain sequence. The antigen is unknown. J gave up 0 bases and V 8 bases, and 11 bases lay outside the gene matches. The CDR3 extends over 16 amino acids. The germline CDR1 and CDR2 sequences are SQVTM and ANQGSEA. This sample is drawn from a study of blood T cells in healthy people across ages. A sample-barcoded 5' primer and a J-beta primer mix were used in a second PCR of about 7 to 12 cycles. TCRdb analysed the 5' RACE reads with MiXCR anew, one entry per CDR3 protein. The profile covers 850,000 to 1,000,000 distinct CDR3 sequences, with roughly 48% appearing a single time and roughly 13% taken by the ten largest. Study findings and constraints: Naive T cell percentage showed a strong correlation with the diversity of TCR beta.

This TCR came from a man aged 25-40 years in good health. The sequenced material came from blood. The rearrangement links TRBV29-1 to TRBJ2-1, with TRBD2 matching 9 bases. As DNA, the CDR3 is TGCAGCACAACCTCGACTAGCGGAGGCTCCTACAATGAGCAGTTCTTC. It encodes CSTTSTSGGSYNEQFF.